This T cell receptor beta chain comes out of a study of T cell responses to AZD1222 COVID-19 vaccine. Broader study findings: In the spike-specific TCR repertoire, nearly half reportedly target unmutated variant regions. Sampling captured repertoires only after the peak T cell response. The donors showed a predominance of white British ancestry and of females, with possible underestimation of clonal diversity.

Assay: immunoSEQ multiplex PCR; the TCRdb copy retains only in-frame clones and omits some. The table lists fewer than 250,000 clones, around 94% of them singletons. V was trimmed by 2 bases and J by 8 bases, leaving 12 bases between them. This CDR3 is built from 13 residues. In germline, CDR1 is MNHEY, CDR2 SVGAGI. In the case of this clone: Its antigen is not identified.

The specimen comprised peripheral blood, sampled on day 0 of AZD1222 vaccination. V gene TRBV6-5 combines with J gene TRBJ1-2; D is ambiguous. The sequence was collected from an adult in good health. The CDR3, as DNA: TGTGCCAGCAGTTACAGTGGTTTCTTGGGCTACACCTTC. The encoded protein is CASSYSGFLGYTF.